This TCR beta chain was sequenced for a study of cytomegalovirus exposure and HLA in healthy donors. About the study: Later, an analysis reported that the 120 or so validation repertoires had used the same platform as the 500 to 750 first-cohort repertoires. General study results and limits: Rarity marked most TCR sequences, yet some public TCRs occurred in many donors. The classifier reportedly diagnosed cytomegalovirus status with high specificity and sensitivity. A few of the chains that were CMV-associated were confirmed in vitro to be specific for CMV antigens.

As for this clone: What it binds is not known.

Per the germline V gene, CDR1 is MNHEY and CDR2 is SMNVEV (reference sequence). This CDR3 contains 16 residues. Trimming cost V 5 bases and J 7 bases, with 18 bases left between them. The method was immunoSEQ multiplex PCR; TCRdb's version includes in-frame clones alone and lacks a portion of them. The table has about 110,000 clones, under 85% seen once. The chain has TRBV27 and TRBJ1-6; D not resolved. The sequencing sample was made of PBMCs. This clonotype originated in a woman aged 18-29 years in good health and CMV-seronegative. The CDR3: CASSPGGPPKNSPLHF. DNA for the CDR3: TGTGCCAGCAGTCCGGGCGGGCCTCCAAAAAATTCACCCCTCCACTTT.